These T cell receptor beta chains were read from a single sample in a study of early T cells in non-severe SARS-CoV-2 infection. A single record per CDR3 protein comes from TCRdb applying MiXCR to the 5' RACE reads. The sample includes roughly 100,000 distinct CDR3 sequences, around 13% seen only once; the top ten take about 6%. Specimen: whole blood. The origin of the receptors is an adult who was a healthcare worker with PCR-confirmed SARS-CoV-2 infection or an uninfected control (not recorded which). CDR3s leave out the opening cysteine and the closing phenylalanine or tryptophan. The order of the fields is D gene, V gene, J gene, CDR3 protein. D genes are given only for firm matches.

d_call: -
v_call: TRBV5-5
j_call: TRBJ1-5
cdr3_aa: ASSYAARALPQNQPQH

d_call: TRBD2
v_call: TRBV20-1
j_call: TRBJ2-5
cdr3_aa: SATTSGSGAQY

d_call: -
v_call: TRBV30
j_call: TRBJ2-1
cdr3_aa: AWSSKGTYNEQF

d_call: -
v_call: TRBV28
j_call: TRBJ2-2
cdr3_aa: AVQGQNTGELF

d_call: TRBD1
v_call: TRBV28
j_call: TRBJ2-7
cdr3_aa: AARQGSGEQY

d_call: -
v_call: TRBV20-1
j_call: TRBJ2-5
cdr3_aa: SVGGGQETQY

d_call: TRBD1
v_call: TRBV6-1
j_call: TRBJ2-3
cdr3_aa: ASSRQGTGDTQY

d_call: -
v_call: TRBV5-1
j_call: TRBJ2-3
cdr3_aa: ASSLGSRSTDTQY

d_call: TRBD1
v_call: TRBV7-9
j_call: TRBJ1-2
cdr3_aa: ASSTPQGAVYGYT

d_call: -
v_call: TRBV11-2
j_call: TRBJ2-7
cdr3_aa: ASSLFSTPGEQY

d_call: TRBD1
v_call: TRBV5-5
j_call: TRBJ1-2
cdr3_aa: ASRRDRGSLSVGYT

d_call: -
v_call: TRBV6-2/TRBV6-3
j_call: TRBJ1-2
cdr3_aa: ASSNRIGYGYT

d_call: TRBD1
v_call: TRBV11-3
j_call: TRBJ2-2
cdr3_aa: ASSLGQGSNTGELF

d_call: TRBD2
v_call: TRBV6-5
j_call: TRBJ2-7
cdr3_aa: ASSSSGRPF

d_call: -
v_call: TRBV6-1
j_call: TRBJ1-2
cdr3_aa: ASSLGSYT

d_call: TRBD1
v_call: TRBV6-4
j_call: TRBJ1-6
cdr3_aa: ASTRSGTGDSPLH

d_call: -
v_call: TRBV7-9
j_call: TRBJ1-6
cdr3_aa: ASSFSPSDSPLH

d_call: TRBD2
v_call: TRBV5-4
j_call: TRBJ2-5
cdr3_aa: ASSSRLAGAQETQY

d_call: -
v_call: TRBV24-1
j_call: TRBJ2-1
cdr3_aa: ATSDQQGGSSYNEQF